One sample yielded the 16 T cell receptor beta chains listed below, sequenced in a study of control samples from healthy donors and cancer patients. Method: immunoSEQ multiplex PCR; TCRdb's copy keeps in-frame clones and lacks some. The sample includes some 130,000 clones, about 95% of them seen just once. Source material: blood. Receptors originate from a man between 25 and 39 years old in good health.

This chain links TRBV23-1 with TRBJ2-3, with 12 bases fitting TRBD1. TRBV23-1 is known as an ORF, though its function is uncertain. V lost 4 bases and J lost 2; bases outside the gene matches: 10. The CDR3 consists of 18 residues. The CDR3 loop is CASSPPGQGASHTDTQYF. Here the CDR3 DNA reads TGCGCCAGCAGTCCCCCGGGACAGGGGGCTTCACACACAGATACGCAGTATTTT.

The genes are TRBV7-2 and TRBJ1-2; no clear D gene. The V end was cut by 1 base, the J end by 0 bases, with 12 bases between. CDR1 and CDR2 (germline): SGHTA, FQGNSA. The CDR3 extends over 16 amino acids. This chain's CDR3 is CASSLGRWGANYGYTF. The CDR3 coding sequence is TGTGCCAGCAGCTTAGGTCGATGGGGAGCTAACTATGGCTACACCTTC.

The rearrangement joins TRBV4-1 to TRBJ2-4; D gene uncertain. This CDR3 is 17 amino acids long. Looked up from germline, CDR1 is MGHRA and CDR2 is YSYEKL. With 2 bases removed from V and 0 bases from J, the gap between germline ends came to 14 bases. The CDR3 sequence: CASSQLPPLGAKNIQYF. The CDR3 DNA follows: TGCGCCAGCAGCCAATTACCCCCTTTGGGAGCCAAAAACATTCAGTACTTC.

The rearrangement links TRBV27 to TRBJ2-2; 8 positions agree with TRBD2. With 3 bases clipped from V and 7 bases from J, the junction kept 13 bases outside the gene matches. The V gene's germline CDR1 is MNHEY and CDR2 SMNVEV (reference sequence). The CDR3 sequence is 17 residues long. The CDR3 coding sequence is TGTGCCAGCAGTTTGGGGCAGCCGGGGGGGCCGGTCGGGGAGCTGTTTTTT. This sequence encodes CASSLGQPGGPVGELFF.

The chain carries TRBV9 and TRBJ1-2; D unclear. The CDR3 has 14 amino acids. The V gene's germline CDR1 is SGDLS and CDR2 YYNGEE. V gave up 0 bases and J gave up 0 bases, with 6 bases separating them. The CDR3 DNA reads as TGTGCCAGCAGCGTAGTGGGAACTAACTATGGCTACACCTTC. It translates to CASSVVGTNYGYTF.

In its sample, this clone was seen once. The CDR3 coding sequence is TGTGCCAGCAGCTCTCAACAGGGAGTGAACTATGGCTACACCTTC. Protein sequence: CASSSQQGVNYGYTF. The rearrangement uses TRBV7-9 and TRBJ1-2, with D possibly TRBD1 on 6 matching bases. The CDR3 is made up of 15 amino acids. V lost 4 bases and J lost 2, with 14 bases in between. CDR1 and CDR2 from the germline V gene are SEHNR and FQNEAQ (reference sequence).

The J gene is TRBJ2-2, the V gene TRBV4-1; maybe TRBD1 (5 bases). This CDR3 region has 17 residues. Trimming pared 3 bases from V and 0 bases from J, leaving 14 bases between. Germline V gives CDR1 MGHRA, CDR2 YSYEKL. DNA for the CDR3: TGCGCCAGCAGCCATCTTCACCAGGGCCCGAACACCGGGGAGCTGTTTTTT. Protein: CASSHLHQGPNTGELFF.

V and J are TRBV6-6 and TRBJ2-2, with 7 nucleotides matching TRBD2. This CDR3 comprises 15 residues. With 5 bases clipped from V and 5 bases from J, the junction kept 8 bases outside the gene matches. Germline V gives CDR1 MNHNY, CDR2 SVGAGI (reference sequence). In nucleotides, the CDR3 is TGTGCCAGCAGTGATAGACTAGCTCGTACCGGGGAGCTGTTTTTT. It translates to CASSDRLARTGELFF.

The CDR3 loop reads CASSPQITGWEQFF. CDR3 DNA sequence: TGTGCCAGCAGCCCCCAGATTACCGGCTGGGAGCAGTTCTTC. This sequence joins TRBV7-9 and TRBJ2-1; D gene ambiguous. The germline gives CDR1 SEHNR, CDR2 FQNEAQ (reference sequence). Trimming cost V 5 bases and J 10 bases, with 18 bases left between them. This CDR3 region has 14 residues.

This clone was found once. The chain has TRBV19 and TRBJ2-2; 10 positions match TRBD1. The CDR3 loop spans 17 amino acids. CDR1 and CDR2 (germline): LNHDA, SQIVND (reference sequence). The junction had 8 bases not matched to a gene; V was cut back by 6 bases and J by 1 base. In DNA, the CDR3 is TGTGCCAGTAGGAATAGGGGGACAGGGGAGAACACCGGGGAGCTGTTTTTT. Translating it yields CASRNRGTGENTGELFF.

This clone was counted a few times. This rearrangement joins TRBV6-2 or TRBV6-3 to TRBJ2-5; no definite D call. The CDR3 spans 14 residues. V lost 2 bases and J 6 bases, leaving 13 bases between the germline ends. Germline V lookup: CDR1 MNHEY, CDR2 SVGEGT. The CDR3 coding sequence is TGTGCCAGCAGTTACCCCGTCGAAGTACAGACCCAGTACTTC. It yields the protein CASSYPVEVQTQYF.

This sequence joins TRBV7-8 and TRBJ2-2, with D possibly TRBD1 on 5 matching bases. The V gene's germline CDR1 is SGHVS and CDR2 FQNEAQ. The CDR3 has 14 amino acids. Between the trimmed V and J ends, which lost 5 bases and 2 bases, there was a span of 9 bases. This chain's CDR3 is CASSPQANTGELFF. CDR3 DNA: TGTGCCAGCAGCCCACAGGCCAACACCGGGGAGCTGTTTTTT.

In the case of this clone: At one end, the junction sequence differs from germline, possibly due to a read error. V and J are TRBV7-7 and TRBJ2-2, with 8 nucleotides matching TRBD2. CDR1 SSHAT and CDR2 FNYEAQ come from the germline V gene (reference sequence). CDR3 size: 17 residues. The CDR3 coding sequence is TGTGCTAGCAGCTCGCTGGCGGGGGGCACGAACACCGGGGAGCTGTTTTTT. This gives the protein CASSSLAGGTNTGELFF.

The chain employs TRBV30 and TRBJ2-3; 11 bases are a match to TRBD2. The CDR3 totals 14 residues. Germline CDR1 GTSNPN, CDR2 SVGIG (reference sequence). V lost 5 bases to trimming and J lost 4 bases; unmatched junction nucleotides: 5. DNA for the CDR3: TGTGCCTGGCAGACTAGCGGGGCCCCAGATACGCAGTATTTT. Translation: CAWQTSGAPDTQYF.

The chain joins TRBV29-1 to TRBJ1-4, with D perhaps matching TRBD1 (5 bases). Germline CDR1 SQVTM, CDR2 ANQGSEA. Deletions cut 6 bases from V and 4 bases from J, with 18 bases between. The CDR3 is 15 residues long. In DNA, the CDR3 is TGCAGCGTCGCCGGAGGGGCATCTCGTAATGAAAAACTGTTTTTT. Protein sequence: CSVAGGASRNEKLFF.

The CDR3, as DNA: TGTGCCAGTAGTTTGACGGGAGGGGGCAATCAGCCCCAGCATTTT. Translated: CASSLTGGGNQPQHF. This chain uses TRBV19 with TRBJ1-5; D might be TRBD1 (5 bases). This CDR3 contains 15 residues. V lost 5 bases to trimming and J lost 2 bases, with 13 bases between them. Germline V gene lookup returns CDR1 LNHDA and CDR2 SQIVND (reference sequence).